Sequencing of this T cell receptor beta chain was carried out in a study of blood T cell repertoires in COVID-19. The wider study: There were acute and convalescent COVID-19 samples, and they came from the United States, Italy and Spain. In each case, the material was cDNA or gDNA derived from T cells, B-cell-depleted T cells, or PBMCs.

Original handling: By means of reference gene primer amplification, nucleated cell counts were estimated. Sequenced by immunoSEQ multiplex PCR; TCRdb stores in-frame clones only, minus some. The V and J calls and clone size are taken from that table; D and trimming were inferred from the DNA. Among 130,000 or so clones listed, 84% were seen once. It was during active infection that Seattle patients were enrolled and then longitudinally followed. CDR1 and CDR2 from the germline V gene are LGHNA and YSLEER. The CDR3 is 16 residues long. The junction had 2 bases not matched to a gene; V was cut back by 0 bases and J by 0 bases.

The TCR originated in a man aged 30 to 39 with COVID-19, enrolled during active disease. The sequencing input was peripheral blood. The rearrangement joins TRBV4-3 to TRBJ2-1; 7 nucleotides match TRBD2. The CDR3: CASSQDLAVSYNEQFF. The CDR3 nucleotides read TGCGCCAGCAGCCAAGACCTAGCGGTCTCCTACAATGAGCAGTTCTTC.